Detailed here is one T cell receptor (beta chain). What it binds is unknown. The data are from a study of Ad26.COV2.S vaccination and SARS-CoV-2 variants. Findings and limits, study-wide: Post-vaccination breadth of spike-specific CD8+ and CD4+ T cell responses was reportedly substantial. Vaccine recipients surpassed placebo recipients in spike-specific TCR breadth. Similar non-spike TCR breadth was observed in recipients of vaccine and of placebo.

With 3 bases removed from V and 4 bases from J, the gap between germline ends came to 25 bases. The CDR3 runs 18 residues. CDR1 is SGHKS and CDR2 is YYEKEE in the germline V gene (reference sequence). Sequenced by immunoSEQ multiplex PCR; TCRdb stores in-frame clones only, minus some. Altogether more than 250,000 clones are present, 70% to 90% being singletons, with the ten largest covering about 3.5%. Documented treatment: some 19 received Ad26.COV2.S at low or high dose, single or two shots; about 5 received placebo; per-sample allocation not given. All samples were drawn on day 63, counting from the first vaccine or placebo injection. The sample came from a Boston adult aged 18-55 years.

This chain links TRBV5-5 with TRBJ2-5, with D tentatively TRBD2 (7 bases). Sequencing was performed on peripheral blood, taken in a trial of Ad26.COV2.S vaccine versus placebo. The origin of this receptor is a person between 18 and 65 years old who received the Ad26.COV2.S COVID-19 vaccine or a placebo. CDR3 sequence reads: CASSSLGGGGVLGETQYF. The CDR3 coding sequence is TGTGCCAGCAGCTCCCTAGGGGGGGGCGGGGTTCTTGGAGAGACCCAGTACTTC.